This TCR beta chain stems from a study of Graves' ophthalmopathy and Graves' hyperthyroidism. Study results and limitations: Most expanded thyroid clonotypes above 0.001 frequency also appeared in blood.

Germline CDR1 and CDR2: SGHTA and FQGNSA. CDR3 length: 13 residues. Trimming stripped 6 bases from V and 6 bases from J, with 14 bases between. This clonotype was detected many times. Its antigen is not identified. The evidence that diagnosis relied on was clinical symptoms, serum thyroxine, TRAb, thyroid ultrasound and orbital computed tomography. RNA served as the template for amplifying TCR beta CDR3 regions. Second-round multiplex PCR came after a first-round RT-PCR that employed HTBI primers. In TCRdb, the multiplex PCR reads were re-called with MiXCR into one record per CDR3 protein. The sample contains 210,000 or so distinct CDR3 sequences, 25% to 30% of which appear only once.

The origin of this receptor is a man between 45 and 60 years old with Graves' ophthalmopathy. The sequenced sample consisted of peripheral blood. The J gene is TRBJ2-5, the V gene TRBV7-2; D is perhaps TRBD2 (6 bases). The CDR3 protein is CASRGSGEQTQYF. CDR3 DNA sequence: TGTGCCAGCAGGGGTAGCGGAGAGCAGACCCAGTACTTC.